One sample yielded the 20 T cell receptor beta chains listed below, sequenced in a study of CD8 T cells in Susac syndrome. Reverse transcription of roughly 0.45 to 1 ug RNA used random hexamers. TCRdb called the immunoSEQ multiplex PCR reads again in MiXCR, with one record for every CDR3 protein. Of under 200,000 distinct CDR3 sequences in the sample, 90% to 95% are singletons; the top ten hold 0.087%. The specimen sequenced was CD4+ T cells from PBMCs. Every receptor here comes from a human donor with Susac syndrome.

This sequence joins TRBV28 and TRBJ2-2; 7 bases are a match to TRBD1. Trimming cost V 5 bases and J 3 bases; bases outside gene matches: 6. CDR3 length: 15 amino acids. Germline-derived CDR1 and CDR2 are MDHEN and SYDVKM. Here the CDR3 DNA reads TGTGCCAGCAGTCCACCCACAGGGGACACCGGGGAGCTGTTTTTT. This sequence encodes CASSPPTGDTGELFF.

The rearrangement joins TRBV5-5 to TRBJ1-1; the D gene is possibly TRBD1 (5 bases). Per the germline V gene, CDR1 is SGHKS and CDR2 is YYEKEE (reference sequence). V lost 0 bases and J 4 bases, leaving 13 bases between the germline ends. The length of the CDR3 is 15 residues. As DNA, the CDR3 is TGTGCCAGCAGCTTGGATACGGGGGTAGGCACTGAAGCTTTCTTT. Its protein is CASSLDTGVGTEAFF.

The V gene is TRBV6-5, the J gene TRBJ2-5, with TRBD1 matching 7 bases. V shed 2 bases, J shed 0 bases, and the junction held 6 bases outside the gene matches. The germline gives CDR1 MNHEY, CDR2 SVGAGI. This CDR3 has 16 amino acids. The DNA for the CDR3 is TGTGCCAGCAGTTACGGTTCGGGACAGCACCAAGAGACCCAGTACTTC. Translated, it gives CASSYGSGQHQETQYF.

CDR3 in amino acids: CSARVGGAYNSPLHF. The DNA of the CDR3 is TGCAGTGCTAGAGTCGGAGGGGCGTATAATTCACCCCTCCACTTT. This rearrangement joins TRBV20-1 to TRBJ1-6, with D perhaps matching TRBD1 (5 bases). This CDR3 is 15 amino acids long. From germline, CDR1 is DFQATT and CDR2 SNEGSKA (reference sequence). Deletions cut 1 base from V and 4 bases from J, with 11 bases between.

J is TRBJ2-1 and V is TRBV4-1; TRBD2 aligns across 8 bases. The V gene's germline CDR1 is MGHRA and CDR2 YSYEKL. Germline trimming cut 4 bases from V and 7 bases from J; bases unmatched to any gene: 9. The CDR3 is 15 amino acids. The CDR3 here is CASSRVIAGNNEQFF. The CDR3 DNA sequence: TGCGCCAGCAGCCGAGTAATAGCGGGGAATAATGAGCAGTTCTTC.

This clonotype was seen a single time. This chain links TRBV19 with TRBJ1-2; TRBD1 is a possible D gene (5 bases). Per the germline V gene, CDR1 is LNHDA and CDR2 is SQIVND (reference sequence). Trimming shortened V by 5 bases and J by 4 bases, and 11 bases separated the two germline ends. This CDR3 contains 13 residues. In nucleotides, the CDR3 is TGTGCCAGTAGTGCAGGGAGGGGCTATGGCTACACCTTC. Amino acids: CASSAGRGYGYTF.

V gene TRBV28 combines with J gene TRBJ1-5; the match to TRBD1 covers 9 bases. The CDR3 runs to 14 residues. Unmatched junction bases numbered 4, after V lost 5 bases and J lost 5 bases. Germline lookup yields CDR1 MDHEN and CDR2 SYDVKM. CDR3 amino acids: CASSPTGGYQPQHF. Written as DNA, the CDR3 is TGTGCCAGCAGTCCGACAGGGGGGTATCAGCCCCAGCATTTT.

The chain combines TRBV9 with TRBJ2-1; 9 bases are shared with TRBD2. Per the germline V gene, CDR1 is SGDLS and CDR2 is YYNGEE. V was clipped by 2 bases and J by 6 bases; unmatched bases: 6. This CDR3 contains 15 residues. The CDR3 spells CASSVLAGGRNEQFF. The CDR3 region has the DNA TGTGCCAGCAGCGTCTTGGCGGGGGGGCGCAATGAGCAGTTCTTC. Supplemented by reference TRBV9 and TRBJ2-1, the full variable domain reads DSGVTQTPKHLITATGQRVTLRCSPRSGDLSVYWYQQSLDQGLQFLIQYYNGEERAKGNILERFSAQQFPDLHSELNLSSLELGDSALYFCASSVLAGGRNEQFFGPGTRLTVL.

The chain joins TRBV28 to TRBJ2-5; unclear D gene. CDR3 length equals 13 residues. Trimming took off 1 base at V and 3 bases at J, with 6 bases between the two ends. Germline V CDR1 and CDR2: MDHEN, SYDVKM. The CDR3 nucleotides are TGTGCCAGCAGTTTATCGGTCAAAGAGACCCAGTACTTC. Protein: CASSLSVKETQYF.

The chain carries TRBV29-1 and TRBJ1-1; D call uncertain. Looked up from germline, CDR1 is SQVTM and CDR2 is ANQGSEA. V was clipped by 4 bases and J by 0 bases, with 9 bases between them. CDR3 length equals 13 residues. CDR3 loop: CSVGVEMNTEAFF. The CDR3 region has the DNA TGCAGCGTTGGGGTAGAGATGAACACTGAAGCTTTCTTT.

The J gene is TRBJ2-1, the V gene TRBV9; 9 nucleotides align to TRBD2. The CDR3 runs to 14 residues. Trimming at V came to 0 bases and at J to 7 bases, leaving 2 bases not matched to a gene. The germline V gene encodes CDR1 SGDLS and CDR2 YYNGEE. The CDR3 loop reads CASSVGAGGNEQFF. The CDR3, as DNA: TGTGCCAGCAGCGTAGGTGCGGGGGGGAATGAGCAGTTCTTC.

This sequence joins TRBV5-1 and TRBJ2-5, with TRBD1 matching 7 bases. The CDR3 is 14 amino acids. V was pared by 3 bases and J by 5 bases, with 7 bases of the junction left unmatched. The germline V gene encodes CDR1 SGHRS and CDR2 YFSETQ. DNA for the CDR3: TGCGCCAGCAGCTCGGGACAGCTCGGGGAGACCCAGTACTTC. Amino acid sequence: CASSSGQLGETQYF. The variable domain in full, with the rest retrieved from reference TRBV5-1 and TRBJ2-5, is KAGVTQTPRYLIKTRGQQVTLSCSPISGHRSVSWYQQTPGQGLQFLFEYFSETQRNKGNFPGRFSGRQFSNSRSEMNVSTLELGDSALYLCASSSGQLGETQYFGPGTRLLVL.

This clonotype was seen once. The rearrangement joins TRBV20-1 to TRBJ2-7; TRBD2 might be the D (5 bases). Deletions cut 2 bases from V and 2 bases from J, with 7 bases between. Germline V CDR1 and CDR2: DFQATT, SNEGSKA (reference sequence). The CDR3 contains 12 residues. The CDR3 loop is CSARSGAYEQYF. Written as DNA, the CDR3 is TGCAGTGCTAGATCCGGGGCCTACGAGCAGTACTTC.

This chain uses TRBV12-1 with TRBJ2-3; the DNA was not compared with TRBD2, the D call given in the table. TRBV12-1 is noted as a pseudogene. This CDR3 contains 17 residues. CDR3: CASSLGLREHLTDTQYF. The DNA for the CDR3 is TGTGCCAGCAGCCTCGGACTACGGGAACACCTCACAGATACGCAGTATTTT.

The chain employs TRBV6-1 and TRBJ2-1; 8 nucleotides match TRBD2. The CDR3 sequence is 15 residues long. Germline V lookup: CDR1 MNHNS, CDR2 SASEGT. Trimming removed 7 bases from V and 2 bases from J; junction bases left unmatched: 7. In nucleotides, the CDR3 is TGTGCCAGCACCATAGCACTAGCGGCCTACAATGAGCAGTTCTTC. It yields the protein CASTIALAAYNEQFF.

This chain uses TRBV7-2 with TRBJ1-5, with TRBD1 matching 7 bases. Looked up from germline, CDR1 is SGHTA and CDR2 is FQGNSA. The CDR3 length is 17 residues. Germline trimming cut 0 bases from V and 3 bases from J; bases unmatched to any gene: 8. In DNA form, the CDR3 reads TGTGCCAGCAGCTTAGCGCCATTCGGGACAGTCAATCAGCCCCAGCATTTT. Translation: CASSLAPFGTVNQPQHF.

The chain links TRBV29-1 to TRBJ2-1; 11 bases are shared with TRBD2. The germline V gene encodes CDR1 SQVTM and CDR2 ANQGSEA. J gave up 5 bases and V 1 base, and 10 bases lay outside the gene matches. CDR3 length: 17 amino acids. CDR3 sequence: CSVEGVIAGGPDNEQFF. DNA of the CDR3: TGCAGCGTTGAAGGGGTGATAGCGGGAGGGCCTGACAATGAGCAGTTCTTC.

The CDR3 loop is CASSGKWTSGGVYEQYF. The CDR3 bases are TGTGCCAGCAGTGGAAAATGGACTAGCGGGGGTGTCTACGAGCAGTACTTC. The V call is TRBV6-1, the J call TRBJ2-7, with 13 bases fitting TRBD2. CDR1 MNHNS and CDR2 SASEGT come from the germline V gene. The V and J ends lost 4 bases and 3 bases, in that order; junction bases with no gene match: 9. This CDR3 spans 17 amino acids.

The chain couples TRBV18 to TRBJ2-5, with D perhaps matching TRBD2 (6 bases). With 2 bases removed from V and 1 base from J, the gap between germline ends came to 17 bases. This CDR3 has 17 residues. Germline CDR1 is KGHSH and CDR2 is LQKENI. CDR3 nucleotides: TGTGCCAGCTCACCAGGCGGGGTAATACAGATCCAAGAGACCCAGTACTTC. Its protein is CASSPGGVIQIQETQYF.

V and J are TRBV7-3 and TRBJ2-1; D possibly uses TRBD1 or TRBD2 (5 bases each). V was shortened by 4 bases and J by 6 bases, with 22 bases between the two germline ends. CDR1 and CDR2 (germline): SGHTA, FQGTGA. The CDR3 is made up of 17 amino acids. CDR3 DNA sequence: TGTGCCAGCAGCTCCATGGGAACCGGGACCGGCGGCAATGAGCAGTTCTTC. It is translated as CASSSMGTGTGGNEQFF.